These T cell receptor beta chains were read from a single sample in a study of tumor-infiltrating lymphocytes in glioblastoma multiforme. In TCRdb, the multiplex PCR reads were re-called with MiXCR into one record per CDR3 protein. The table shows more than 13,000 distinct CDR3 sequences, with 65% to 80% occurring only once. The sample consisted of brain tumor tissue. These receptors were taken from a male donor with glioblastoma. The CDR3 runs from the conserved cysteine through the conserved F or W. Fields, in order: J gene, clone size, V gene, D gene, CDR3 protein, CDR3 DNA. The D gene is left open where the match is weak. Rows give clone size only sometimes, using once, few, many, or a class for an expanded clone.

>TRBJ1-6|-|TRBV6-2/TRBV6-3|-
CAGSYRGRNSPLHF
TGTGCCGGCAGTTACAGAGGGAGGAATTCACCCCTCCACTTT
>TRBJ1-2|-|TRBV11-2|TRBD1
CASSLSSGGGYRYTF
TGTGCCAGCAGCCTCTCGTCAGGGGGGGGTTATCGCTACACCTTC
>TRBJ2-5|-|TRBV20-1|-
CSARDLRLTEETQYF
TGCAGTGCTAGAGATTTGAGGCTAACGGAAGAGACCCAGTACTTC
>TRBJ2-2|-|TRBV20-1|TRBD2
CSARTSGRSNTGELFF
TGCAGTGCTAGAACTAGCGGGAGGTCGAACACCGGGGAGCTGTTTTTT
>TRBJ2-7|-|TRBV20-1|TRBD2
CSARDPGGKQYF
TGCAGTGCTAGAGATCCGGGGGGAAAGCAGTACTTC
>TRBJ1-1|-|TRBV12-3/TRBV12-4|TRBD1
CASTAGGQGTFLNTEAFF
TGTGCCAGCACCGCAGGGGGTCAGGGTACATTCTTGAACACTGAAGCTTTCTTT
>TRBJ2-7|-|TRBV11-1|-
CASSLTPLDTGYEQYF
TGTGCCAGCAGCTTAACGCCTCTGGACACGGGGTACGAGCAGTACTTC
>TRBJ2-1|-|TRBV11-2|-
CASSLDWGNEQVF
TGTGCCAGCAGCTTAGATTGGGGGAATGAGCAGGTTTTC
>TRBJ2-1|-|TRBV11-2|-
CDSSLEVASYNEQFF
TGTGACAGCAGCTTAGAGGTTGCCTCCTACAATGAGCAGTTCTTC
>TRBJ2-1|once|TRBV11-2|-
CANSIFNEQFF
TGTGCCAACAGCATATTCAATGAGCAGTTCTTC
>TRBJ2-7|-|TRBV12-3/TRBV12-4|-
CASRGEATQYF
TGTGCCAGCAGAGGAGAGGCGACGCAGTACTTC
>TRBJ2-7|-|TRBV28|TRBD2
CASTAGGVYEQYF
TGTGCCAGCACTGCGGGAGGGGTCTACGAGCAGTACTTC
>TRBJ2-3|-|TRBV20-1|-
CSARVGGATDTQYF
TGCAGTGCTAGAGTTGGCGGGGCAACAGATACGCAGTATTTT
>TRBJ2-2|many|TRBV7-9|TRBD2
CASSLSPTSGMTGELFF
TGTGCCAGCAGCTTATCGCCTACTAGCGGGATGACCGGGGAGCTGTTTTTT
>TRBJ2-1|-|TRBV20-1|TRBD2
CSASDSGNEQFF
TGCAGTGCTAGCGATAGCGGGAATGAGCAGTTCTTC
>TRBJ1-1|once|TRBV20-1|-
CSAREMDTDAFF
TGCAGTGCTAGAGAAATGGACACTGACGCTTTCTTT
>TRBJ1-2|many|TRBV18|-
CASSPIGTNYGYTF
TGTGCCAGCTCACCAATAGGGACCAACTATGGCTACACCTTC
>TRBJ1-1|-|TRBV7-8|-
CASSAKRGTEAFF
TGTGCCAGCAGCGCCAAGCGTGGAACTGAAGCCTTCTTT
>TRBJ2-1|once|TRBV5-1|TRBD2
CASSLHGVSGSRGTEQFF
TGCGCCAGCAGTTTGCATGGTGTTAGCGGGAGTCGGGGAACTGAGCAGTTCTTC
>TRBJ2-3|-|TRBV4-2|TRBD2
CASSRVGLADPTDTQYF
TGTGCCAGCAGCCGGGTCGGACTAGCGGATCCCACAGATACGCAGTATTTT
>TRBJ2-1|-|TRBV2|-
CAGKKRGTGNEQFF
TGTGCCGGCAAAAAACGGGGGACTGGCAATGAGCAGTTCTTC
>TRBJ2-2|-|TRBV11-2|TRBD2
CASTSSFGRGLAVNTGELFF
TGTGCAAGCACCTCCTCATTCGGCCGAGGGCTAGCGGTAAACACCGGGGAGCTGTTTTTT
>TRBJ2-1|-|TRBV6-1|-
CASSEGGNEQFF
TGTGCCAGCAGTGAAGGAGGTAATGAGCAGTTCTTC
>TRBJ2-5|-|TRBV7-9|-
CASSYGAQETRYF
TGTGCCAGCAGCTATGGCGCTCAAGAGACCCGGTACTTC
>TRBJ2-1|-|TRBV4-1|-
CASSQEDKPFNEQFF
TGCGCCAGCAGTCAAGAAGATAAGCCCTTCAATGAGCAGTTCTTC
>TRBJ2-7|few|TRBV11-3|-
CASGMLSYEQYF
TGTGCCAGCGGGATGTTATCCTACGAGCAGTACTTC
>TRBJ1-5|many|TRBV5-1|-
CASSSRGNQPQHF
TGCGCCAGCAGCTCGAGGGGAAATCAGCCCCAGCATTTT
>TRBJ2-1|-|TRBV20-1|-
CSASVAFPYNEQFF
TGCAGTGCTAGCGTAGCATTCCCCTACAATGAGCAGTTCTTC
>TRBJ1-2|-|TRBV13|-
CASMQTFSGPEYNRGYTF
TGTGCCAGCATGCAAACCTTCAGTGGGCCAGAGTATAATAGAGGCTACACCTTC
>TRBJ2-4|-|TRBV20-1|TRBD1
CSARDPDRGFRKAKNIQYF
TGCAGTGCTAGAGACCCCGACAGGGGGTTTCGGAAGGCCAAAAACATTCAGTACTTC
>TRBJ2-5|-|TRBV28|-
CTSSLGSAGEETQYF
TGTACCAGCAGCCTAGGGTCGGCAGGGGAAGAGACCCAGTACTTC
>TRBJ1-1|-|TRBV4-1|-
CASSQERRGPTYTEAFF
TGCGCCAGCAGCCAAGAACGACGGGGCCCGACGTACACTGAAGCTTTCTTT
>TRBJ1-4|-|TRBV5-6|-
CASSRLRASEKLFF
TGTGCCAGCAGCCGACTACGCGCGAGTGAAAAACTGTTTTTT
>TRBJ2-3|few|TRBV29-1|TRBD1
CSVHGTGVSDTQYF
TGCAGCGTTCATGGGACAGGGGTATCAGATACGCAGTATTTT
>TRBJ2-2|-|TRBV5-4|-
CASGREFSNTRELFF
TGTGCCAGCGGCCGGGAATTCTCGAACACCAGGGAGCTGTTTTTT
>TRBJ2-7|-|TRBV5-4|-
CASSFSREQYF
TGTGCCAGCAGCTTCTCAAGGGAGCAGTACTTC
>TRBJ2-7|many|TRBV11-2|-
CASSSPGGGTYEQYF
TGTGCCAGCAGTTCCCCAGGAGGGGGAACGTACGAGCAGTACTTC
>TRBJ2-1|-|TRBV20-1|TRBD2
CSASSLREESNEQFF
TGCAGTGCTAGCTCCCTGCGGGAGGAGTCTAATGAGCAGTTCTTC
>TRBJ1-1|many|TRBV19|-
CASSVHGGNTEAFF
TGTGCCAGTAGCGTTCATGGGGGGAACACTGAAGCTTTCTTT
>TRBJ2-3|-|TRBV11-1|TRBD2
CASSLGLAGSIDAQYF
TGTGCCAGCAGCTTAGGGCTAGCGGGGAGCATAGATGCGCAGTATTTT
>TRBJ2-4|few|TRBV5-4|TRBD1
CASSRDGTGYNIQYF
TGTGCCAGCAGCAGGGACGGGACAGGATACAACATTCAGTACTTC
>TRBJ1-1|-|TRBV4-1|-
CTNSQAISTEAFF
TGCACCAACAGCCAAGCGATTTCGACTGAAGCTTTCTTT
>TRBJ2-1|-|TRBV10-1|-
CASSGTTEYNEQFF
TGCGCCAGCAGCGGAACAACGGAATACAATGAGCAGTTCTTC
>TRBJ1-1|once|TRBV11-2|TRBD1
CASGKGQHTEAFF
TGTGCCAGCGGCAAGGGACAGCACACTGAAGCTTTCTTT
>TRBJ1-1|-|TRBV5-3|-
CARSLEMAQREAFF
TGTGCCAGAAGCTTGGAAATGGCCCAGCGGGAAGCTTTCTTT
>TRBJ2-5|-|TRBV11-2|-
CANSQGGSPETQYF
TGTGCCAACAGCCAGGGGGGGTCCCCGGAGACCCAGTACTTC
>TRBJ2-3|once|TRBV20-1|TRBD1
CSARKTGGLGMQYF
TGCAGCGCTAGAAAGACAGGGGGGTTGGGTATGCAGTATTTT
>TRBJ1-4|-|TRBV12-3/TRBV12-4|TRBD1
CASSLILDRGARREKLFF
TGTGCCAGCAGTCTAATATTGGACAGGGGGGCCCGACGGGAAAAACTGTTTTTT
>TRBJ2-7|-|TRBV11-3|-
CASSLGTVGQKQYF
TGTGCCAGCAGCTTAGGGACAGTTGGGCAAAAGCAGTACTTC
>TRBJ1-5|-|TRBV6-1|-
CASSEIWGYSNQPQHF
TGTGCCAGCAGTGAAATCTGGGGGTATAGCAATCAGCCCCAGCATTTT
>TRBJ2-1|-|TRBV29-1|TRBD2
CSIEGTSGMSSYNEQFF
TGCAGCATTGAGGGGACTAGCGGGATGAGCTCCTACAATGAGCAGTTCTTC
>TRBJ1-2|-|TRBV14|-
CASSQVPGKPGGYTF
TGTGCCAGCAGCCAAGTGCCAGGGAAGCCGGGAGGCTACACCTTC
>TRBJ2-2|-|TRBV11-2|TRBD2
CASSSQRGAGTGEMFF
TGTGCCAGCAGCTCCCAGCGGGGAGCGGGAACCGGGGAGATGTTTTTT
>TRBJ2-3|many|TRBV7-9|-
CASRTTSGLNPTDPQYF
TGTGCCAGCAGGACCACCTCCGGTCTTAATCCCACAGATCCGCAGTATTTT
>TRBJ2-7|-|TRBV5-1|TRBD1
CGSSPGTGMDEQYF
TGCGGCAGCAGCCCCGGGACAGGGATGGACGAGCAGTACTTC
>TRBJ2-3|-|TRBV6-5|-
CASRPQSRGLGTDTQYF
TGTGCCAGCAGACCGCAAAGCAGGGGCCTCGGCACAGATACGCAGTATTTT
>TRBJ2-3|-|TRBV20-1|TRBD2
CNASRPGLAGGPSSADTQYF
TGCAATGCTAGTCGCCCCGGACTAGCGGGAGGGCCAAGTAGCGCAGATACGCAGTATTTT
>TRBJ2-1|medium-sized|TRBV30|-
CAWSRMLSSYNEQFF
TGTGCCTGGAGTAGAATGTTAAGCTCCTACAATGAGCAGTTCTTC